This TCR beta chain was identified in a study of cytomegalovirus exposure and HLA in healthy donors (dated by TCRdb to 2016 to 2017). For the study in its entirety: An earlier analysis of around 600 of the donors reported more than 250 Gb of sequence data and 117 million unique TCR beta sequences from about 179 million T cells. Because of strong linkage in the cohort, five DR-DQ haplotypes were treated as single units for association and clustering. Every discovery cohort repertoire had been produced on one sequencing platform. The study used immunosequencing to profile the T cell repertoires of under 700 subjects and linked those repertoires to cytomegalovirus serostatus. A later genetic analysis used genome-wide SNP genotypes for about three fifths of the roughly 700 donors, treating that subset as a discovery cohort. Across about 370 genotyped donors of the cohort, an average of about 200,000 unique TCR beta nucleotide sequences per donor were sequenced, and roughly 18% of those sequences were non-productive. Rather than drawing on any new phenotypic data, the later analysis identified candidate immune exposures from TCR beta sequences and the way those sequences occurred across donors. An earlier analysis of approximately 630 of the donors applied high-throughput TCR beta sequencing to assess whether each TCR beta V gene segment acted as functional or pseudogenic. HLA typing covered class I and class II loci at four-digit resolution. The number of donors typed differed by locus, with about 620-630 for A, B, C, DRB1 and DQB1, 522 for DQA1, 600 to 610 for DPA1, and around 430 for DPB1. Alongside the repertoire data, information on donor age, sex, ethnicity and CMV serostatus was compiled. An early release that covered fewer than 800 HLA-typed donors contained approximately 300 gigabases of sequencing data and tens of millions of unique TCR sequences. To predict cytomegalovirus infection status, the study brought together high-throughput TCR immunosequencing, statistical association of individual TCRs with disease status, and machine learning. The aim of the study was to test whether cataloging public T cell receptors could identify signatures of past pathogen exposure. In addition to the first cohort of 666 subjects, a separate validation cohort of approximately 110 different subjects was used. In a later analysis, previously published TCR beta repertoires from more than 500 donors were re-analyzed and high-resolution HLA genotyping was added so that TCR occurrence patterns could be studied. Among the approximately 420 genotyped donors, roughly 80% belonged to the genetic ancestry cluster associated with self-reported Caucasian donors. The paper's findings and limits, for the study overall: In a later analysis, TCR association rates were found to vary across HLA loci, with the most associated TCRs seen for DRB1 alleles and the fewest for HLA-C alleles. Cytomegalovirus status was reported to be diagnosed by the classifier with high specificity and sensitivity in both the original and validation cohorts. A later analysis found that HLA-associated TCR beta chains were more clonally expanded and had lower generation probabilities than equally common non-associated chains. Three of the identified cytomegalovirus-associated TCR beta chains were confirmed in vitro to be specific for cytomegalovirus antigens. Assigning TCR associations to individual alleles was difficult when HLA alleles, especially DR and DQ, strongly co-occurred. Across donors, most TCR sequences were observed very rarely, whereas some public TCRs were present in many individuals. A total of roughly 160 TCR beta chains were listed by the study as associated with cytomegalovirus. A later analysis reported that several top co-occurrence clusters appeared linked to parvovirus B19, influenza, CMV and Epstein-Barr virus. Some IMGT-functional V segments, including TRBV6-2 and TRBV6-3, could not be distinguished by the 87-base-pair reads and were therefore excluded. An association between a missense DCLRE1C variant and V-gene and J-gene trimming of TCR beta chains was found in a later genetic analysis and replicated in an independent cohort. Because some donors lacked HLA typing at each locus, the association tests relied only on the typed subset. Correlated functional status among segregating V segments might be attributable to linkage disequilibrium, but an unknown experimental factor could not be ruled out. A cluster of highly shared sequence variants was judged likely to represent a technical artifact of the sequencing pipeline. A later genetic analysis reported fewer N-insertions in productive TCRs among donors in an Asian-associated ancestry cluster than the roughly 650-donor mean. It was suggested by the authors that the approach could potentially be generalized to other disease states and immunological phenotypes. Presence/absence analyses assumed roughly uniform sequencing depth across donors, an assumption that may not hold. In a later analysis, 15,000 to 20,000 TCR beta sequences were associated with specific HLA alleles at a false discovery rate of 0.05. For the cohort, immune exposure information was limited to CMV serostatus. Broadly in line with IMGT annotations, most TCR beta V segments showed up in productive rearrangements about 87% or about 30% of the time in an earlier analysis of roughly 590 of the donors. Because counts were too low, about 17 rarely observed V segments, including chromosome 9 orphons, were excluded from the earlier analysis of some 590 of the donors. This cohort had only TCR beta chains sequenced, and the lack of alpha or paired-chain data limited which features could be detected. A further reported finding was that TCR beta sequences accurately predicted the HLA-A and HLA-B alleles for most subjects in the first cohort. In a later analysis, most CMV-associated TCR beta chains were found to appear HLA-restricted, with HLA associations seemingly driven largely by CMV exposure.

Regarding this clone: Its recognized antigen is unknown. Per-nucleotide qualities are absent, and no much larger clonotype sits a single base away.

Here V drops 6 bases and J drops 7 bases, and the junction holds 9 bases not matched to any gene. The CDR3 sequence holds 14 residues, the cysteine and phenylalanine included. The entry retains the CDR3 DNA only, 42 bases that are in frame from base 1. From a lookup of the germline V gene, CDR1 and CDR2 are MNHEY and SVGAGI. The cohort was made up of 500 to 800 healthy bone marrow donors. At the time of sampling, every cohort member was nominally healthy, though immune exposures that went unrecorded were likely present. The donor tested CMV seronegative, placing the donor among the 350 or so seronegative members of the cohort. A peripheral blood sample was provided by each donor, and peripheral blood mononuclear cells were used for TCR beta sequencing. Genomic DNA was extracted from the blood cell samples with the Qiagen DNeasy Blood Extraction Kit. Receptor libraries were prepared by the immunoSEQ multiplex PCR assay. A mixture of 60 forward primers for TCR Vbeta segments and 13 reverse primers for TCR Jbeta segments was used in the multiplex PCR. A multiplex PCR assay on genomic DNA amplified the CDR3 region of rearranged TCR beta genes. The Illumina HiSeq System was used to sequence the amplified TCR beta libraries as 87-base-pair reads. The authors processed their data as follows. A later analysis counted 75 million to 100 million unique TCR beta chains across the 666 repertoires, and about 10 million of these chains were shared by at least two donors. Raw reads were error-corrected and collapsed into unique sequences by a nearest-neighbor algorithm in which closely related sequences were merged to remove PCR and sequencing errors. V, D and J gene segments were assigned by aligning CDR3 sequences to IMGT reference sequences. Each retained sequence needed at least a six-nucleotide match to both a V gene segment and a J gene segment. A rearrangement was called productive if the CDR3 had no stop codons and remained in frame with V and J, and every other rearrangement was called non-productive. Following IMGT convention, CDR3 was defined as the stretch from the second conserved V-encoded cysteine up to the conserved J-encoded phenylalanine. The earlier analysis of about 590 of the donors excluded sequences that lacked an unambiguous match to a single V gene segment. In an earlier analysis of roughly 600 of the donors, a V segment was called functional when productive rearrangements were above 56.7%, and segregating when the standard deviation between donors exceeded 5%. A statistical classification framework was built to diagnose cytomegalovirus status from the catalog of TCR beta chain sequences. In a later analysis, V and J genes were assigned by comparing TCR nucleotide sequences against IMGT/GENE-DB human TR gene sequences. A later analysis assigned CDR3 sequences and most-parsimonious VDJ recombination scenarios with the TCRdist pipeline. In a later analysis, every TCR beta chain was defined by the combination of its CDR3 amino acid sequence and its V-gene family, and reads without a unique V-gene family were dropped. To address suspected cross-contamination and a sequencing artifact, a later analysis removed a few hundred highly shared, low-generation-probability nucleotide sequences. For each public chain, a later analysis derived a clonal expansion index from normalized ranks of inferred template counts within each repertoire. A later analysis computed generation probabilities with a VDJ recombination model fitted to out-of-frame rearrangements, and checked the results against IGoR. Hypergeometric tests were used in a later analysis to score TCR-TCR, TCR-HLA and TCR-CMV co-occurrence, with a repertoire-size bias correction applied to the TCR pairs. False discovery rates were estimated in a later analysis by permuting HLA or CMV assignments 20 times. In a later analysis, co-occurring TCRs were grouped using DBSCAN, with TCRdist sequence similarity added in when clustering inside HLA-allele-positive subsets. Co-occurrence clustering excluded repertoires with fewer than 30,000 or more than 120,000 public chains, plus five with anomalous nucleotide sharing. TCRdb retrieved this table from immuneACCESS and kept in-frame rearrangements only. Not all clones are present; in checked studies, unresolved V genes account for under half, and no reason is known for the remainder. V, J and clone size were drawn from that table, and D and trimming were deduced from the DNA. The sample table shows approximately 100,000 clones, and 70% to 85% are seen once. The ten largest clones take up approximately 1.2% of the sample.

Sequencing used PBMCs. The receptor chain draws on TRBV6-5 and TRBJ2-7; 10 bases in between match TRBD1. The TCR was taken from a woman between 18 and 29 years old in good health and CMV-seronegative. The CDR3 protein sequence reads: CASSPGTGVGEQYF. The DNA sequence is given as TGTGCCAGCAGCCCCGGGACAGGGGTGGGGGAGCAGTACTTC.